This passage covers 14 T cell receptor beta chains from one sample sequenced in a study of blood T cell repertoires in COVID-19. Clones were read by immunoSEQ multiplex PCR, and TCRdb kept only the in-frame ones, dropping some. Seen here are more than 80,000 clones, less than 85% observed once, and the top ten hold 11% to 15%. Sequencing was carried out using peripheral blood. Receptors were obtained from a woman aged 60-75 years with acute or convalescent COVID-19.

This chain joins TRBV11-3 and TRBJ2-1, with 10 bases aligning to TRBD2. CDR1 and CDR2 (germline): SGHNT, YENEEA. Trimming cost V 8 bases and J 5 bases; bases outside gene matches: 9. The CDR3 covers 15 residues. CDR3 DNA sequence: TGTGCCAGCCAGCGGGAGGGCTTACCCGACAATGAGCAGTTCTTC. Encoded protein: CASQREGLPDNEQFF.

This chain links TRBV28 with TRBJ1-5; D remains unclear. V lost 7 bases, J lost 0 bases, and 16 bases lay in between. CDR3 length equals 16 residues. Germline lookup yields CDR1 MDHEN and CDR2 SYDVKM. This CDR3 reads CASIAISQYSNQPQHF. In DNA form, the CDR3 reads TGTGCCAGCATCGCGATATCGCAATATAGCAATCAGCCCCAGCATTTT.

Ten or more counts support this clone. This chain joins TRBV7-9 and TRBJ2-1, with a weak D call TRBD2 (6 bases). This CDR3 spans 13 amino acids. Trimming cost V 5 bases and J 11 bases, with 16 bases left between them. In germline, CDR1 is SEHNR, CDR2 FQNEAQ (reference sequence). This CDR3 is CASSPNTRGKQFF. In DNA, the CDR3 is TGTGCCAGCAGCCCAAATACGCGGGGTAAGCAGTTCTTC. Combining the CDR3 with reference TRBV7-9 and TRBJ2-1 gives the whole variable domain DTGVSQNPRHKITKRGQNVTFRCDPISEHNRLYWYRQTLGQGPEFLTYFQNEAQLEKSRLLSDRFSAERPKGSFSTLEIQRTEQGDSAMYLCASSPNTRGKQFFGPGTRLTVL.

CDR3: CASSVDRGEQYF. The CDR3 DNA reads TGTGCCAGCAGTGTGGACAGGGGCGAGCAGTACTTC. The J gene is TRBJ2-7, the V gene TRBV2, with 9 bases identical to TRBD1. The CDR3 runs 12 residues. V was clipped by 4 bases and J by 6 bases; unmatched bases: 1. Germline assignment: CDR1 SNHLY and CDR2 FYNNEI. Together with reference TRBV2 and TRBJ2-7, the CDR3 gives the full variable domain: EPEVTQTPSHQVTQMGQEVILRCVPISNHLYFYWYRQILGQKVEFLVSFYNNEISEKSEIFDDQFSVERPDGSNFTLKIRSTKLEDSAMYFCASSVDRGEQYFGPGTRLTVT.

The CDR3 nucleotides are TGTGCCAGCAGCCAATCCATGACAGGGCCTGGCTACACCTTC. Its translation is CASSQSMTGPGYTF. The genes are TRBV14 and TRBJ1-2; TRBD1 aligns across 7 bases. The CDR3 consists of 14 residues. With 2 bases clipped from V and 7 bases from J, the junction kept 7 bases outside the gene matches. Germline loops: CDR1 SGHDN, CDR2 FVKESK.

This clone showed up just once. The chain couples TRBV7-2 to TRBJ2-3, with D perhaps TRBD1 (5 bases). With 6 bases removed from V and 2 bases from J, the gap between germline ends came to 12 bases. This CDR3 has 14 amino acids. Germline CDR1 and CDR2: SGHTA and FQGNSA. CDR3 nucleotides: TGTGCCAGCAGGTTCAGGGTGGCCACAGATACGCAGTATTTT. The encoded protein is CASRFRVATDTQYF.

This sequence joins TRBV10-3 and TRBJ1-5; D might be TRBD1 (5 bases). Germline V gives CDR1 ENHRY, CDR2 SYGVKD. CDR3 size: 14 residues. V lost 3 bases and J lost 4, with 10 bases in between. This CDR3 is CAISDRTSNQPQHF. For the CDR3, the DNA is TGTGCCATCAGTGACCGGACAAGTAATCAGCCCCAGCATTTT.

The chain joins TRBV6-6 to TRBJ2-7, with TRBD2 identical over 12 bases. The CDR3 consists of 16 residues. Looked up from germline, CDR1 is MNHNY and CDR2 is SVGAGI (reference sequence). Germline trimming cut 2 bases from V and 2 bases from J; bases unmatched to any gene: 4. CDR3 nucleotides: TGTGCCAGCAGTTACCTTACTAGCGGGGGGCCCTACGAGCAGTACTTC. Translating gives CASSYLTSGGPYEQYF.

J is TRBJ1-1 and V is TRBV7-2; possibly TRBD1 for D (6 bases). The germline V and J ends were trimmed by 6 bases and 6 bases, with 20 bases remaining between them. There are 15 residues in the CDR3. Germline V lookup: CDR1 SGHTA, CDR2 FQGNSA. The CDR3 sequence is CASSYVRGEFAEAFF. The DNA of the CDR3 is TGTGCCAGCAGTTACGTCAGGGGTGAATTCGCTGAAGCTTTCTTT.

The CDR3 DNA reads as TGTGCCAGCAGCTTAGCCTCGACAGGGTTCAACACTGAAGCTTTCTTT. Translation gives CASSLASTGFNTEAFF. The chain employs TRBV7-9 and TRBJ1-1; TRBD1 matches 7 bases. The CDR3 sequence is 16 residues long. The germline CDR1 and CDR2 sequences are SEHNR and FQNEAQ (reference sequence). The V gene end was trimmed by 0 bases and the J gene end by 2 bases; junction bases not matched to a gene: 6.

The genes are TRBV5-4 and TRBJ1-1; D gene ambiguous. V was shortened by 1 base and J by 4 bases, with 11 bases between the two germline ends. Germline V gene sequence: CDR1 SGHNT, CDR2 YYREEE (reference sequence). The CDR3 runs 14 residues. CDR3 protein: CASSLQATATEAFF. As DNA, the CDR3 is TGTGCCAGCAGCTTGCAGGCCACCGCCACTGAAGCTTTCTTT.

This clone was observed once. V usage is TRBV2 and J usage is TRBJ1-2; TRBD1 agrees at 7 bases. With V trimmed by 4 bases and J by 1 base, 6 bases remained unmatched. Germline V gene sequence: CDR1 SNHLY, CDR2 FYNNEI. The CDR3 contains 15 residues. The CDR3 coding sequence is TGTGCCAGCAGTGTTCGACGGGACAGTAACTATGGCTACACCTTC. Protein sequence: CASSVRRDSNYGYTF. The full variable domain, in which reference TRBV2 and TRBJ1-2 provide the parts outside the CDR3, is EPEVTQTPSHQVTQMGQEVILRCVPISNHLYFYWYRQILGQKVEFLVSFYNNEISEKSEIFDDQFSVERPDGSNFTLKIRSTKLEDSAMYFCASSVRRDSNYGYTFGSGTRLTVV.

This chain joins TRBV29-1 and TRBJ1-1, with D possibly matching TRBD1 (5 bases). The V end lost 3 bases, the J end lost 1 base, and 9 bases lay between the germline ends. Germline loops: CDR1 SQVTM, CDR2 ANQGSEA. This CDR3 is built from 13 residues. Written as DNA, the CDR3 is TGCAGCGTTGAGCGGCAGGGGAACACTGAAGCTTTCTTT. Amino acids: CSVERQGNTEAFF. The whole variable domain, remainder taken from reference TRBV29-1 and TRBJ1-1, is SAVISQKPSRDICQRGTSLTIQCQVDSQVTMMFWYRQQPGQSLTLIATANQGSEATYESGFVIDKFPISRPNLTFSTLTVSNMSPEDSSIYLCSVERQGNTEAFFGQGTRLTVV.

The chain links TRBV14 to TRBJ2-5; 9 nucleotides align to TRBD2. The ends lost 1 base at V and 2 bases at J; junction bases unmatched: 5. The CDR3 has 16 amino acids. From germline, CDR1 is SGHDN and CDR2 FVKESK. The CDR3 DNA reads as TGTGCCAGCAGCCAAGGTGTGACTAGCGGACAAGAGACCCAGTACTTC. Encoded protein: CASSQGVTSGQETQYF. The full variable domain, in which reference TRBV14 and TRBJ2-5 provide the parts outside the CDR3, is EAGVTQFPSHSVIEKGQTVTLRCDPISGHDNLYWYRRVMGKEIKFLLHFVKESKQDESGMPNNRFLAERTGGTYSTLKVQPAELEDSGVYFCASSQGVTSGQETQYFGPGTRLLVL.